This TCR beta chain is drawn from a study of shared clonotypes between healthy human individuals. The protocol was immunoSEQ multiplex PCR, while the TCRdb copy is restricted to in-frame clones and leaves out a portion. This table holds over 2 million clones, about nine tenths found once. A remark on this clone: Its matching antigen is unknown.

Healthy HIV-negative adults without recent acute infections or vaccinations served as donors. A CD45RA+ naive subset and a CD45RA-negative memory subset were split from CD4+ cells. General observations from the study: It was expected that sequencing depth would affect clonotype sharing among donors.

The specimen was naive CD4+ T cells from PBMCs. Subset: CD45RA+ positively selected. This TCR derives from a man in his late teens or twenties in good health. Some clones in this sample may be carry-over from other donors' samples.

The CDR3 nucleotides read TGTGCCAGCAGTTACGGCTTCGGGGCGGGCGAGCAGTACTTC. As protein: CASSYGFGAGEQYF. This chain connects TRBV6-5 to TRBJ2-7, with D perhaps given as TRBD1 or TRBD2 (5 bases each). V shed 2 bases and J shed 6 bases, with 14 bases lying between them. Germline CDR1 is MNHEY and CDR2 is SVGAGI. The CDR3 runs to 14 residues.